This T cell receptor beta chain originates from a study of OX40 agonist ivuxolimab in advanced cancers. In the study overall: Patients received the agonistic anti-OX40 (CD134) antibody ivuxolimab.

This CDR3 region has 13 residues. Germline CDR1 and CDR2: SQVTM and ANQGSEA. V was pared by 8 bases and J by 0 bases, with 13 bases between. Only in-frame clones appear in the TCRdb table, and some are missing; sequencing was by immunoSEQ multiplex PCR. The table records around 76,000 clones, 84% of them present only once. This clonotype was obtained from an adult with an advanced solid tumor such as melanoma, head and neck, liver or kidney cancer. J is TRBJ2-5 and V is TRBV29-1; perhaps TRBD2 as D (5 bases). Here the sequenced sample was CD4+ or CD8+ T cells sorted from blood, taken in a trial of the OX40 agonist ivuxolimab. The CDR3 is CSLRTGYQETQYF. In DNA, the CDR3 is TGCAGCCTCCGGACGGGGTACCAAGAGACCCAGTACTTC.